This TCR beta chain was identified in a study of radiotherapy plus CTLA-4 blockade in lung cancer. The CDR3 has 13 amino acids. The germline CDR1 and CDR2 sequences are GTSNPN and SVGIG (reference sequence). V lost 0 bases and J lost 1, with 6 bases in between. Sequencing was performed with immunoSEQ multiplex PCR; in TCRdb, only in-frame clones are kept and a portion is missing. The sample yields some 90,000 clones, 75% to 90% seen once. This receptor was identified in a human donor with non-small cell lung cancer who had stable disease on radiotherapy plus ipilimumab. This sample comprised peripheral blood, obtained from a patient treated with radiotherapy plus ipilimumab. The J gene is TRBJ1-1, the V gene TRBV30; D uncertain. In nucleotides, the CDR3 is TGTGCCTGGAGTGTAAAGGGGAACACTGAAGCTTTCTTT. This translates into CAWSVKGNTEAFF. The full variable domain, completed using reference TRBV30 and TRBJ1-1, is SQTIHQWPATLVQPVGSPLSLECTVEGTSNPNLYWYRQAAGRGLQLLFYSVGIGQISSEVPQNLSASRPQDRQFILSSKKLLLSDSGFYLCAWSVKGNTEAFFGQGTRLTVV.